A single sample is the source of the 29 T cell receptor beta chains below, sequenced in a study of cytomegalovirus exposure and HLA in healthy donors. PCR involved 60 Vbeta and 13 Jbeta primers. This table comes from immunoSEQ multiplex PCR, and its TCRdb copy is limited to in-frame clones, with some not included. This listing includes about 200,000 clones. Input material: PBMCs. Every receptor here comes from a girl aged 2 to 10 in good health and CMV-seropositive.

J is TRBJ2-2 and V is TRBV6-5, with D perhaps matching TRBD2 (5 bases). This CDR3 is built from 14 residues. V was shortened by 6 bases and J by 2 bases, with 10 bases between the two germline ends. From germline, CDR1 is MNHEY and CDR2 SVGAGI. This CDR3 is CASSRGGNTGELFF. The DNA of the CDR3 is TGTGCCAGCAGCCGCGGAGGAAACACCGGGGAGCTGTTTTTT.

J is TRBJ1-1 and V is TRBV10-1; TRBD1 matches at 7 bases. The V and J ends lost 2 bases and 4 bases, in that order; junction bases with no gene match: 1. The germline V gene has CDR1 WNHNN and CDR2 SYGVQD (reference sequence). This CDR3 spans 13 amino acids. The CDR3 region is CASSETGATEAFF. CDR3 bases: TGCGCCAGCAGTGAGACAGGGGCCACTGAAGCTTTCTTT.

CDR3: CASSSRDRYYGYTF. The CDR3 coding sequence is TGTGCCAGCAGCTCCCGGGACAGATACTATGGCTACACCTTC. This chain uses TRBV5-4 with TRBJ1-2; 7 bases match TRBD1. Germline trimming cut 3 bases from V and 3 bases from J; bases unmatched to any gene: 5. The CDR3 contains 14 residues. Germline loops: CDR1 SGHNT, CDR2 YYREEE (reference sequence).

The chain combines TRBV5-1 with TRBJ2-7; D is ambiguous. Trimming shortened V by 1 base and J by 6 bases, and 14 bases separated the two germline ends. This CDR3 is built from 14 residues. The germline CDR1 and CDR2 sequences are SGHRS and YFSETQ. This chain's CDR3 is CASSLPGLESEQYF. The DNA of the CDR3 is TGCGCCAGCAGCTTGCCTGGGTTGGAGAGCGAGCAGTACTTC.

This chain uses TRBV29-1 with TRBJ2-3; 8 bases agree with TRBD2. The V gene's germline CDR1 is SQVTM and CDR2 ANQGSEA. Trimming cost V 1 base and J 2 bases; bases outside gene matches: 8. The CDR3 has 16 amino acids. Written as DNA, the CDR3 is TGCAGCGTTGAAGGTCTAGGGACTAGACCCACAGATACGCAGTATTTT. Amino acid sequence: CSVEGLGTRPTDTQYF.

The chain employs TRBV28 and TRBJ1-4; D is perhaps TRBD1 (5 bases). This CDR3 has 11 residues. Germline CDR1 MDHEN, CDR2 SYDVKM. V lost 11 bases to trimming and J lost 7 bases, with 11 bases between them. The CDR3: CAAGVREKLFF. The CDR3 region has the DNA TGTGCCGCGGGGGTTCGTGAAAAACTGTTTTTT.

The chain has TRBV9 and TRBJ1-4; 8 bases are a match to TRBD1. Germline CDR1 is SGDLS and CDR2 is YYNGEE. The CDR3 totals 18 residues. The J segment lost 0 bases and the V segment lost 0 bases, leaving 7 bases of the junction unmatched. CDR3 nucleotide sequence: TGTGCCAGCAGCGTAGGGACAGGGAGAGCCACAACTAATGAAAAACTGTTTTTT. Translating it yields CASSVGTGRATTNEKLFF.

DNA of the CDR3: TGTGCCAGTAGTATCCGCTTACTCTCAACTAATGAAAAACTGTTTTTT. Its translation: CASSIRLLSTNEKLFF. V gene TRBV19 combines with J gene TRBJ1-4; no clear D gene. This CDR3 contains 16 residues. V lost 3 bases to trimming and J lost 0 bases, with 11 bases between them. Germline V gene sequence: CDR1 LNHDA, CDR2 SQIVND (reference sequence).

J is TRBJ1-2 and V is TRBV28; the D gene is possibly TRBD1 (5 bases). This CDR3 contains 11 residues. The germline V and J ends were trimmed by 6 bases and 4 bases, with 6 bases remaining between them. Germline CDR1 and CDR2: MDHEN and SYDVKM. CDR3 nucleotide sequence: TGTGCCAGCAGCGACAGCTATGGCTACACCTTC. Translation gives CASSDSYGYTF.

The CDR3 DNA follows: TGCAGCGTTATAGGGGCGGACACCGGGGAGCTGTTTTTT. Its protein product is CSVIGADTGELFF. V usage is TRBV29-1 and J usage is TRBJ2-2, with D maybe TRBD1 (5 bases). The CDR3 length is 13 residues. Germline V gene sequence: CDR1 SQVTM, CDR2 ANQGSEA. V dropped 5 bases and J dropped 3 bases, with 10 bases sitting between them.

The DNA of the CDR3 is TGCAGCGCCGGGGGGAATGGCAATGAGCAGTTCTTC. Amino acids: CSAGGNGNEQFF. The J gene is TRBJ2-1, the V gene TRBV29-1, with 7 bases lining up with TRBD2. CDR1 and CDR2 (germline): SQVTM, ANQGSEA. The CDR3 has 12 amino acids. The junction had 6 bases not matched to a gene; V was cut back by 7 bases and J by 6 bases.

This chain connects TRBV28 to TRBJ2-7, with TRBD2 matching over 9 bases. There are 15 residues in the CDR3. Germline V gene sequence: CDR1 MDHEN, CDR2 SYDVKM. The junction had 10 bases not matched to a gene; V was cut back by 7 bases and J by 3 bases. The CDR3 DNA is TGTGCCAGCACCTTAGAGCTAGCGGGAAACTACGAGCAGTACTTC. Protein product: CASTLELAGNYEQYF.

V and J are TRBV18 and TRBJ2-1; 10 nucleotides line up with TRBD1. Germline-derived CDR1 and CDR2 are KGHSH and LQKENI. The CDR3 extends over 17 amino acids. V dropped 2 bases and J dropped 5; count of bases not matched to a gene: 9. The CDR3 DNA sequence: TGTGCCAGCTCACCAATTGTGGGACAGGGGTTGCACAATGAGCAGTTCTTC. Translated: CASSPIVGQGLHNEQFF.

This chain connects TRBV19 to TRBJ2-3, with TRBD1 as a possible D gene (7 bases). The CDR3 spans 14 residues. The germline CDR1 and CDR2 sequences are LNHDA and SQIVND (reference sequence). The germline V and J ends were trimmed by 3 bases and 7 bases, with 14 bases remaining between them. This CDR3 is CASSISAGQNTQYF. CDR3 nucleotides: TGTGCCAGTAGTATCAGTGCGGGACAGAATACGCAGTATTTT.

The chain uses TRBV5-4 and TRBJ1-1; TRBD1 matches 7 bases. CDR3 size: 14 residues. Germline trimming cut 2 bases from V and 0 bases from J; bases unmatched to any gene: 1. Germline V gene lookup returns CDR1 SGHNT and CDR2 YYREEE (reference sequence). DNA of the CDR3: TGTGCCAGCAGCTTCAGGGGGGTGAACACTGAAGCTTTCTTT. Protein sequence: CASSFRGVNTEAFF.

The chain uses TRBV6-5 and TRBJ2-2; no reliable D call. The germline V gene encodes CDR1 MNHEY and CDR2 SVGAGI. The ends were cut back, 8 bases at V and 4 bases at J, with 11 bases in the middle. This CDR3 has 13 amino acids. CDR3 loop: CASGRPSTGELFF. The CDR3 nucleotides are TGTGCCAGCGGGCGTCCCTCCACCGGGGAGCTGTTTTTT.

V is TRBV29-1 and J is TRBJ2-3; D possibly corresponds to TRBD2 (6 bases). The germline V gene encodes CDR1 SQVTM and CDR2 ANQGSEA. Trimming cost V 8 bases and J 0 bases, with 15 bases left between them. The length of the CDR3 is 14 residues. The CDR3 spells CSIYGGSSTDTQYF. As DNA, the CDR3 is TGCAGCATCTACGGGGGTTCGAGCACAGATACGCAGTATTTT.

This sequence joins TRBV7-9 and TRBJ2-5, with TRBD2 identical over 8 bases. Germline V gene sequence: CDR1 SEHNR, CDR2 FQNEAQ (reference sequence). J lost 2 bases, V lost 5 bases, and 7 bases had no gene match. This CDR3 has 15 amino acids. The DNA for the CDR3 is TGTGCCAGCAGCCGCGGGACTAGGGGACAAGAGACCCAGTACTTC. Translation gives CASSRGTRGQETQYF.

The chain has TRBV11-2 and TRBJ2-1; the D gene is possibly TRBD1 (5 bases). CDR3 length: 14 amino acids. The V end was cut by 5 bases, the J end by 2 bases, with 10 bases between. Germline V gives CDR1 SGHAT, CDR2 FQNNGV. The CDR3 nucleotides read TGTGCCAGCAGCCGGACACCCACCTACAATGAGCAGTTCTTC. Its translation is CASSRTPTYNEQFF.

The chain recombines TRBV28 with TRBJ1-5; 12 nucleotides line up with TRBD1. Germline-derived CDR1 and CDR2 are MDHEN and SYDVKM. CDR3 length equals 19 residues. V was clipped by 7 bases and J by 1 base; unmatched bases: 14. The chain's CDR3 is CASTTRAGTGGLSNQPQHF. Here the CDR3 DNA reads TGTGCCAGCACGACCCGAGCCGGGACAGGGGGCCTAAGCAATCAGCCCCAGCATTTT.

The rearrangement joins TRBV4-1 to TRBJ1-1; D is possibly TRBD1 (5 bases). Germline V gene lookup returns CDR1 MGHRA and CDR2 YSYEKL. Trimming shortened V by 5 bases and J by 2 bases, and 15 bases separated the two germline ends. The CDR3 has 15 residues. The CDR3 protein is CASSGREGPNTEAFF. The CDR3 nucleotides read TGCGCCAGCAGCGGAAGGGAGGGACCTAACACTGAAGCTTTCTTT.

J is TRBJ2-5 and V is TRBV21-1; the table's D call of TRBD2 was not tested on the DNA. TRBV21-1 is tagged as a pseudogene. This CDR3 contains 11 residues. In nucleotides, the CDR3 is TGTGCCAGCAGCAAAGCAAAGCACCAGTACTTC. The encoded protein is CASSKAKHQYF.

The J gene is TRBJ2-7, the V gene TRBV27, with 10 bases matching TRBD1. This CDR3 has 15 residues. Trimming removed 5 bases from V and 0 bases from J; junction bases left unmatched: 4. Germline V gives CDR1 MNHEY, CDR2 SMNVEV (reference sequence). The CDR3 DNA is TGTGCCAGCAGTCCCGGGACAGGGGCCTCCTACGAGCAGTACTTC. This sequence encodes CASSPGTGASYEQYF.

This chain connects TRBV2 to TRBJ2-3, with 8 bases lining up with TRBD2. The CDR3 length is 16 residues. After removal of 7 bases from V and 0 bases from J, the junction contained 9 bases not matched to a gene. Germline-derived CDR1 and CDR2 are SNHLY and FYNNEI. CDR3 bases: TGTGCCAGCAAAAGGCTAGCGGGCCCTAGCACAGATACGCAGTATTTT. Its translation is CASKRLAGPSTDTQYF. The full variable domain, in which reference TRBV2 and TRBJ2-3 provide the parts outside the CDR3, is EPEVTQTPSHQVTQMGQEVILRCVPISNHLYFYWYRQILGQKVEFLVSFYNNEISEKSEIFDDQFSVERPDGSNFTLKIRSTKLEDSAMYFCASKRLAGPSTDTQYFGPGTRLTVL.

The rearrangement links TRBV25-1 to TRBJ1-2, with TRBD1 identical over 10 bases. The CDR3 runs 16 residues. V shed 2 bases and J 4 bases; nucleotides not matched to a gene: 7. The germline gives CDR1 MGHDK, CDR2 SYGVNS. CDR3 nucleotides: TGTGCCAGCAGTGAAAGTCCGACAGGGGGCCCCTATGGCTACACCTTC. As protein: CASSESPTGGPYGYTF.

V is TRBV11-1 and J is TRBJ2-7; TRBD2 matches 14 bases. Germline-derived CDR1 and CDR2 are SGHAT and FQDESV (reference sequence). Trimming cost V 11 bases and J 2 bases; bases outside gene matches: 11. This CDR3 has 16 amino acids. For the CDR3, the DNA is TGTGCCGGAAGGACTAGCGGGAGGCCGTCGACCTACGAGCAGTACTTC. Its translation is CAGRTSGRPSTYEQYF.

DNA of the CDR3: TGTGCCAGCAGCCTACGACAGGGTGGGACCGGGGAGCTGTTTTTT. Translation: CASSLRQGGTGELFF. The chain has TRBV5-4 and TRBJ2-2, with 7 bases identical to TRBD1. V was clipped by 4 bases and J by 5 bases; unmatched bases: 8. CDR1 and CDR2 from the germline V gene are SGHNT and YYREEE (reference sequence). This CDR3 spans 15 amino acids.

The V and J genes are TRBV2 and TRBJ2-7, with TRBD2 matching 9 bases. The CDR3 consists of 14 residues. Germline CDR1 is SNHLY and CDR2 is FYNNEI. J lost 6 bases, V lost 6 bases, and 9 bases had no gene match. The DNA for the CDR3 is TGTGCCAGCAGAGATAGCGGGAGCAACGGCGAGCAGTACTTC. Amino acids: CASRDSGSNGEQYF.

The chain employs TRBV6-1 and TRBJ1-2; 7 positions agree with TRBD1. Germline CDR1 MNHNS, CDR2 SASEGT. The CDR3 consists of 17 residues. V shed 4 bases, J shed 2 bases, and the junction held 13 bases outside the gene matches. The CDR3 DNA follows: TGTGCCAGCAGTGTGGACAGGCTCAAATACTACAACTATGGCTACACCTTC. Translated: CASSVDRLKYYNYGYTF.